This T cell receptor (beta chain) was captured in a study of blood T cell repertoires in COVID-19. Study as a whole: COVID-19 samples, acute and convalescent, were from the United States, Italy and Spain.

Participants spanned ages 18 to 89 years and resided in roughly 26 US areas. Grouping used clinical history reported by participants in a survey and questionnaire. Original processing methods: Cell counts per sample came from amplifying reference gene primers. Produced via immunoSEQ multiplex PCR; TCRdb's table is partial and in-frame only. The DNA was the basis for D and trimming; V, J and clone size are from that table. The sample has 380,000 or so clones; approximately 89% are singletons. This CDR3 has 12 amino acids. Germline loops: CDR1 WSHSY, CDR2 SAAADI. V was pared by 5 bases and J by 5 bases, with 7 bases between.

This chain uses TRBV10-2 with TRBJ1-5; D unresolved. Sequenced: PBMCs or T cells enriched from blood (not recorded which). This receptor was obtained from a man aged 30-40 years who had recovered from COVID-19. The CDR3 DNA reads TGCGCCAGCAGTTTATTCGATCAGCCCCAGCATTTT. Translation gives CASSLFDQPQHF.